Below, 19 T cell receptor beta chains from the same sample are listed, as sequenced in a study of blood T cell repertoires in COVID-19. The assay was immunoSEQ multiplex PCR, and TCRdb's table has in-frame clones only and misses some. The top ten clones hold roughly 8% of a sample with around 160,000 clones, approximately 86% of them seen once. The specimen sequenced was peripheral blood. These receptor sequences come from a man aged 60-69 years with acute or convalescent COVID-19.

V is TRBV15 and J is TRBJ2-7; no definite D call. From germline, CDR1 is LNHNV and CDR2 YYDKDF (reference sequence). This CDR3 spans 13 amino acids. Trimming cost V 0 bases and J 7 bases, with 10 bases left between them. CDR3 coding DNA: TGTGCCACCAGCAGAGAGGTGTATCGGGAGCAGTACTTC. This codes for CATSREVYREQYF.

J is TRBJ2-3 and V is TRBV2; 8 nucleotides align to TRBD2. CDR3 length: 14 residues. Germline CDR1 SNHLY, CDR2 FYNNEI. V shed 6 bases, J shed 2 bases, and the junction held 4 bases outside the gene matches. CDR3 DNA sequence: TGTGCCAGCAGCCCCGGGGGGGCCACAGATACGCAGTATTTT. Its protein is CASSPGGATDTQYF.

This clone was found many times. Other DNA sequences of this sample code for an identical CDR3. V gene TRBV18 combines with J gene TRBJ2-1, with TRBD2 matching over 9 bases. V dropped 6 bases and J dropped 7; count of bases not matched to a gene: 7. Germline V CDR1 and CDR2: KGHSH, LQKENI. The CDR3 sequence is 14 residues long. This CDR3 is CASSPGLAGNEQFF. The CDR3 coding sequence is TGTGCCAGCTCGCCGGGACTAGCTGGGAATGAGCAGTTCTTC.

The genes are TRBV28 and TRBJ2-6; D is perhaps TRBD2 (6 bases). The germline gives CDR1 MDHEN, CDR2 SYDVKM. The V end lost 0 bases, the J end lost 4 bases, and 13 bases lay between the germline ends. This CDR3 is 17 amino acids long. The CDR3 region has the DNA TGTGCCAGCAGTTTATGGTCCCGGGCGGGAGGGGCCAACGTCCTGACTTTC. Encoded protein: CASSLWSRAGGANVLTF.

The chain employs TRBV27 and TRBJ2-1; D might be TRBD1 (6 bases). Germline V lookup: CDR1 MNHEY, CDR2 SMNVEV (reference sequence). The ends were cut back, 5 bases at V and 1 base at J, with 18 bases in the middle. The CDR3 runs 17 residues. The CDR3 loop reads CASSRLIGTRSYNEQFF. The CDR3 DNA follows: TGTGCCAGCAGTCGATTGATAGGGACAAGATCCTACAATGAGCAGTTCTTC.

The CDR3 region has the DNA TGTGCCAGCAGTTACTCGTTACAGGGGAGTAATTCACCCCTCCACTTT. Protein sequence: CASSYSLQGSNSPLHF. The chain links TRBV6-5 to TRBJ1-6; 7 bases match TRBD1. This CDR3 region has 16 residues. V lost 0 bases, J lost 6 bases, and 5 bases stayed unmatched. CDR1 MNHEY and CDR2 SVGAGI come from the germline V gene.

This chain connects TRBV5-1 to TRBJ2-1; 7 bases line up with TRBD2. Unmatched junction bases numbered 13, after V lost 4 bases and J lost 6 bases. Germline CDR1 is SGHRS and CDR2 is YFSETQ. The CDR3 runs 16 residues. The CDR3 sequence is CASSQVSAGPLNEQFF. As DNA, the CDR3 is TGCGCCAGCAGCCAGGTTTCAGCGGGGCCCCTCAATGAGCAGTTCTTC.

V gene TRBV28 combines with J gene TRBJ1-1, with 7 bases fitting TRBD1. J lost 4 bases, V lost 6 bases, and 8 bases had no gene match. The CDR3 sequence is 14 residues long. Germline assignment: CDR1 MDHEN and CDR2 SYDVKM. CDR3 amino acids: CASSLRTGATEAFF. CDR3 DNA sequence: TGTGCCAGCAGCTTACGAACAGGGGCCACTGAAGCTTTCTTT.

The chain couples TRBV6-5 to TRBJ1-2, with a possible D match to TRBD1 (5 bases). The ends were cut back, 6 bases at V and 8 bases at J, with 13 bases in the middle. The CDR3 runs 12 residues. Germline assignment: CDR1 MNHEY and CDR2 SVGAGI. The CDR3: CASRPGLGGYTF. CDR3 nucleotides: TGTGCCAGCAGACCAGGGCTGGGAGGCTACACCTTC.

This clone was counted only a few times. The rearrangement joins TRBV7-8 to TRBJ2-1; D perhaps matches TRBD1 (5 bases). Germline CDR1 SGHVS, CDR2 FQNEAQ. V dropped 6 bases and J dropped 6 bases, with 9 bases sitting between them. The CDR3 is made up of 12 amino acids. CDR3 in amino acids: CASRGRSNEQFF. The CDR3 nucleotides are TGTGCCAGCAGGGGGCGGTCCAATGAGCAGTTCTTC.

The chain recombines TRBV5-1 with TRBJ2-1; D might be TRBD2 (6 bases). Per germline, CDR1 SGHRS and CDR2 YFSETQ. V was shortened by 4 bases and J by 6 bases, with 20 bases between the two germline ends. The CDR3 has 16 amino acids. The CDR3 sequence is CASSRGGVPSPNEQFF. CDR3 coding DNA: TGCGCCAGCAGCCGGGGAGGAGTACCAAGTCCCAATGAGCAGTTCTTC.

This clone has only one observation. The chain uses TRBV3-1 (or the pseudogene TRBV3-2) and TRBJ2-3; 16 bases align to TRBD2. J gave up 3 bases and V 6 bases, and 12 bases lay outside the gene matches. CDR1 LGHDT and CDR2 YNNKEL come from the germline V gene (reference sequence). The CDR3 has 19 residues. CDR3 sequence: CASSLFSGTSGRETDTQYF. The CDR3 DNA reads as TGTGCCAGCAGTCTTTTCTCCGGGACTAGCGGGAGGGAGACAGATACGCAGTATTTT.

The chain couples TRBV29-1 to TRBJ1-2; 8 bases line up with TRBD1. In germline, CDR1 is SQVTM, CDR2 ANQGSEA. Trimming cost V 4 bases and J 5 bases; bases outside gene matches: 3. The CDR3 is 12 amino acids. The CDR3 bases are TGCAGCGTTGGCGGACAGGGTTATGGCTACACCTTC. Protein sequence: CSVGGQGYGYTF.

This clone has only one observation. The chain employs TRBV5-1 and TRBJ1-2; weak D call: TRBD1 (6 bases). The CDR3 length is 12 residues. CDR1 is SGHRS, CDR2 YFSETQ, per germline. The ends were cut back, 2 bases at V and 8 bases at J, with 10 bases in the middle. CDR3 region: CASSFHRDGYTF. The CDR3 nucleotides are TGCGCCAGCAGCTTCCACAGGGACGGCTACACCTTC.

The chain recombines TRBV2 with TRBJ1-1; 8 positions match TRBD1. Germline loops: CDR1 SNHLY, CDR2 FYNNEI. This CDR3 contains 12 residues. The junction had 4 bases not matched to a gene; V was cut back by 6 bases and J by 7 bases. The CDR3 spells CASRGQDGEAFF. The CDR3 DNA reads as TGTGCCAGCAGGGGACAGGATGGTGAAGCTTTCTTT.

This clone was observed once. The chain is built from TRBV18 and TRBJ2-7; 8 bases map to TRBD1. Unmatched junction bases numbered 7, after V lost 2 bases and J lost 4 bases. This CDR3 is built from 15 residues. The V gene's germline CDR1 is KGHSH and CDR2 LQKENI. DNA of the CDR3: TGTGCCAGCTCACCAACACAGGGGGTCAATTACGAGCAGTACTTC. The encoded protein is CASSPTQGVNYEQYF.

The DNA for the CDR3 is TGTGCCAGCAGCGGCGGTGGGGGGATGGGGGCCAACGTCCTGACTTTC. This translates into CASSGGGGMGANVLTF. This chain uses TRBV2 with TRBJ2-6; possibly TRBD2 for D (6 bases). The CDR3 is made up of 16 amino acids. Germline CDR1 is SNHLY and CDR2 is FYNNEI. Trimming removed 6 bases at V and 4 bases at J, with 16 bases between. Complete variable domain (other parts from reference TRBV2 and TRBJ2-6): EPEVTQTPSHQVTQMGQEVILRCVPISNHLYFYWYRQILGQKVEFLVSFYNNEISEKSEIFDDQFSVERPDGSNFTLKIRSTKLEDSAMYFCASSGGGGMGANVLTFGAGSRLTVL.

V and J are TRBV2 and TRBJ1-1; D not certain. This CDR3 spans 12 amino acids. Germline V gives CDR1 SNHLY, CDR2 FYNNEI. V dropped 4 bases and J dropped 0 bases, with 3 bases sitting between them. Written as DNA, the CDR3 is TGTGCCAGCAGTGTCATGAACACTGAAGCTTTCTTT. This translates into CASSVMNTEAFF.

The genes are TRBV19 and TRBJ2-5, with D perhaps matching TRBD1 (6 bases). V was shortened by 6 bases and J by 8 bases, with 16 bases between the two germline ends. The germline gives CDR1 LNHDA, CDR2 SQIVND (reference sequence). The CDR3 extends over 13 amino acids. Here the CDR3 reads CASSPGATVTQYF. Written as DNA, the CDR3 is TGTGCCAGTAGCCCAGGGGCGACGGTCACCCAGTACTTC.